This entry is about one T cell receptor (beta chain). Its recognized antigen is unknown. No per-base quality is available; no much larger clone lies one base away. Genomic DNA was extracted with the Qiagen DNeasy kit from unsorted PBMCs and from negatively selected CD4+ and CD8+ fractions. TCR beta CDR3 regions were amplified by immunoSEQ multiplex PCR using primers annealing to V and J segments. Amplification bias was minimized using a synthetic immune receptor repertoire, and residual bias was removed computationally after sequencing. The authors' pipeline ran thus. Custom Python scripts were used to quantify repertoire diversity as the Shannon entropy index. Unsorted, CD4+ and CD8+ repertoires were examined separately, except in combined analyses, for which CD4+ and CD8+ sequences were merged in silico. Clonal expansion was defined as at least a 2-fold frequency increase after treatment relative to C1D1, with a pseudocount of 0.5 for undetected baseline clones. Singleton clones were defined as clones with 0 or 1 copy at C1D1, and non-singleton clones were defined as clones with 2 or more copies. By matching protein sequences in sorted samples from the same patient, clones expanded in unsorted samples were annotated as CD4+, CD8+ or unknown. Wilcoxon tests on paired samples were used to test changes in diversity from C1D1 to C4D1. The table comes from immuneACCESS by way of TCRdb, which keeps in-frame sequences with V and J called. Part of the clones is missing from these tables; in studies checked, under half for an unresolved V gene and the rest for unknown reasons. D and trimming were read from the DNA, whereas the V and J calls and clone size are those reported in that table. This sample lists approximately 99,000 clones; roughly 79% were detected once. The top ten clonotypes cover roughly 15% of the sample.

The sample originates from a study of PD-1 blockade in classical Hodgkin lymphoma (dated by TCRdb to between 2020 and 2021). For context, the study as a whole: Nivolumab dosing was 3 mg/kg intravenously every 2 weeks, continuing until either disease progression or unacceptable toxicity. To define a peripheral blood immune signature of response to PD-1 blockade in classical Hodgkin lymphoma, the study combined TCR beta sequencing with CyTOF.

General findings and caveats noted by the study authors: The study covered only a single clinical trial cohort, and the causes of the repertoire differences, possibly disease activity or prior therapy, were still not defined. Trial patients achieving complete response had baseline diversity similar to newly diagnosed patients, whereas partial responders and progressors had significantly lower diversity. Lower diversity was observed in patients in whom nivolumab was started less than 1 year after ASCT, and these patients were excluded from later analyses so that confounding by immune reconstitution would be avoided. Baseline TCR diversity was reported as lower in newly diagnosed patients than in healthy donors, and lower still in relapsed/refractory patients. A significant rise by C4D1 was seen in CD4+ but not CD8+ TCR diversity (p=0.0027 vs p=0.16), with the rise being most apparent in complete responders (p=0.02).

Sequences WNHNN (CDR1) and SYGVQD (CDR2) are obtained from the germline V gene (reference sequence). From the cysteine through the phenylalanine, the CDR3 covers 15 amino acids. The only DNA kept is the CDR3, 45 bases in frame from the first base. Trimming takes 8 bases off V and 6 bases off J; junction bases not matched to a gene: 10. The time point label, read with the paper, signifies: cycle 2 day 1 (C2D1) of nivolumab. Every trial patient had relapsed following autologous stem cell transplantation, and prior brentuximab vedotin exposure was what differed among cohorts A, B and C. The trial cohort was composed of about 60 patients with relapsed/refractory classical Hodgkin lymphoma, for whom complete response, partial response or progressive disease was recorded as best overall response. Single-agent nivolumab was administered to trial patients in the multi-cohort phase II CheckMate 205 trial. An independent review committee assessed best overall response by applying the 2007 International Working Group response criteria. Trial PBMCs were collected just before the start of nivolumab (C1D1) and during therapy at cycle 2 day 1 and cycle 4 day 1. After peripheral blood was drawn into 8 mL Vacutainer Cell Preparation Tubes, PBMCs were isolated by centrifugation and then cryopreserved.

Here the sequenced sample was peripheral blood mononuclear cells (PBMCs), taken before the second cycle of nivolumab. This receptor was obtained from a human donor with classical Hodgkin lymphoma. This sequence uses TRBV10-1 and TRBJ2-1; 10 of the junction bases match TRBD2. The nucleotides read TGCGCCAGCGGCGGACTAGCGGAGATGGGCAATGAGCAGTTCTTC. Protein translation: CASGGLAEMGNEQFF.